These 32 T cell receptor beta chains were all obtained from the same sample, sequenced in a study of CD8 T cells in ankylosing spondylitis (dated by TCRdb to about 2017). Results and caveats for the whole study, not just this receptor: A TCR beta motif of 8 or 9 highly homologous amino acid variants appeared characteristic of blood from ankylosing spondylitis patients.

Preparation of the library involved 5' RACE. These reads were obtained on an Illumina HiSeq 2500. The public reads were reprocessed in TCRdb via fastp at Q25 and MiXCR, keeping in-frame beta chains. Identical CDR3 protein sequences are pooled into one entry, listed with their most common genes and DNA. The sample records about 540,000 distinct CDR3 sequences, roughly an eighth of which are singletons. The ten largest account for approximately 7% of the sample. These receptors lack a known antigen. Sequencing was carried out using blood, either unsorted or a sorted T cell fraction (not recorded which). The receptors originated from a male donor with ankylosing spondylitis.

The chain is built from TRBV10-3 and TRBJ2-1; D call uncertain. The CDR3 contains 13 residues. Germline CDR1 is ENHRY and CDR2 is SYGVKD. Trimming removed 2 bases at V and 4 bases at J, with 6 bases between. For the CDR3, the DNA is TGTGCCATCAGTGAGACAGCTTACAATGAGCAGTTCTTC. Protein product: CAISETAYNEQFF.

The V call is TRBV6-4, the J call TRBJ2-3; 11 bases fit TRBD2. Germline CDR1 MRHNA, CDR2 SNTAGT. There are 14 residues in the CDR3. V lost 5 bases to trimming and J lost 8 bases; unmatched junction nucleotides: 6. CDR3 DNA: TGTGCCAGCAGTTTTACTAGCGGGAGCGGTACGCAGTATTTT. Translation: CASSFTSGSGTQYF.

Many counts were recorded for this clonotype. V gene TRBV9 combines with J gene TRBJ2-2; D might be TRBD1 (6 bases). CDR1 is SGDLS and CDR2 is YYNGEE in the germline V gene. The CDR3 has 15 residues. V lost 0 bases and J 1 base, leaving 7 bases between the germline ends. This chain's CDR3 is CASSVGTVNTGELFF. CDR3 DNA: TGTGCCAGCAGCGTAGGGACAGTGAACACCGGGGAGCTGTTTTTT.

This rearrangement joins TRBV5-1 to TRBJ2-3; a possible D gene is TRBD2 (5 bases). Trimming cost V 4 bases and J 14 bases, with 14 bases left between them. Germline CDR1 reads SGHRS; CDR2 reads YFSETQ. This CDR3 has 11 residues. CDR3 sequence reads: CASSPGLSWYF. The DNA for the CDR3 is TGCGCCAGCAGCCCAGGACTGTCATGGTATTTT.

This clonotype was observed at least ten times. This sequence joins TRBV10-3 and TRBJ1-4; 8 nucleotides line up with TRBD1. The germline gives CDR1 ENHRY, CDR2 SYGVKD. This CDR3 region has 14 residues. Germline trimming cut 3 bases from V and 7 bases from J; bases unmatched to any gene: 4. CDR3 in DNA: TGTGCCATCAGTGAAGCAGGGGGCGTTGAAAAACTGTTTTTT. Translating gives CAISEAGGVEKLFF.

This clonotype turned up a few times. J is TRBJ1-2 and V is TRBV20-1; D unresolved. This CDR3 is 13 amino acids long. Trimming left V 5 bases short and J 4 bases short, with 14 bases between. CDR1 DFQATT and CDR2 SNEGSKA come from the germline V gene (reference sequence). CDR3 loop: CSAVPQEPYGYTF. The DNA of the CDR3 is TGCAGTGCTGTTCCTCAGGAGCCCTATGGCTACACCTTC.

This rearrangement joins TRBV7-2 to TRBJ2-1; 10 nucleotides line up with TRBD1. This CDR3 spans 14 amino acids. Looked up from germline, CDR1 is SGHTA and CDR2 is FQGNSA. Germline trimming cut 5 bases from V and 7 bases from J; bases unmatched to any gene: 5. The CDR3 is CASSTRDRGNEQFF. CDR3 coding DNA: TGTGCCAGCAGCACCCGGGACAGGGGTAATGAGCAGTTCTTC.

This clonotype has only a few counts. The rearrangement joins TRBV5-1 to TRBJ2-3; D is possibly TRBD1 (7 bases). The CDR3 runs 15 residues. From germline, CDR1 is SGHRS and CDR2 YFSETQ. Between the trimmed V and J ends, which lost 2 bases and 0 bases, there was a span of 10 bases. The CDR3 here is CASSFQGGSTDTQYF. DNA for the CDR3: TGCGCCAGCAGCTTTCAGGGGGGAAGCACAGATACGCAGTATTTT.

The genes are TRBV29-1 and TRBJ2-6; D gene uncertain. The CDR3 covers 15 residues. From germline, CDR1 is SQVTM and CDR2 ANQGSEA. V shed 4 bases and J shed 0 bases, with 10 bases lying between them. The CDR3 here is CSVVNRFSGANVLTF. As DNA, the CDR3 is TGCAGCGTTGTTAATAGATTCTCTGGGGCCAACGTCCTGACTTTC.

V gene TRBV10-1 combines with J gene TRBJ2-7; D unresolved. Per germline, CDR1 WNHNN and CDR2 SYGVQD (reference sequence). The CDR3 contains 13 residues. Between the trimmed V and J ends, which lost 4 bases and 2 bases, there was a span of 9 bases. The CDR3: CASSVSRTYEQYF. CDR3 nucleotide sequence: TGCGCCAGCAGTGTTTCGCGGACCTACGAGCAGTACTTC.

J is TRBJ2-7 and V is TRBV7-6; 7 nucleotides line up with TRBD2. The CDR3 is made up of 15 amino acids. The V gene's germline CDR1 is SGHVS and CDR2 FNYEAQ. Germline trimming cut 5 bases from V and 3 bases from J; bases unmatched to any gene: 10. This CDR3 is CASSPQRGPGYEQYF. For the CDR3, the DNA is TGTGCCAGCAGCCCACAGCGGGGCCCCGGCTACGAGCAGTACTTC.

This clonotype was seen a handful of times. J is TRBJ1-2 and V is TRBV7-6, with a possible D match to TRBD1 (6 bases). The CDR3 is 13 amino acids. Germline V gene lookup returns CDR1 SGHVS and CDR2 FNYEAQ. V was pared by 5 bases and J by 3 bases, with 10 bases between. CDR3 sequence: CASSHGQHYGYTF. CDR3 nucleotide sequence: TGTGCCAGCAGCCACGGACAGCACTATGGCTACACCTTC.

CDR3 sequence (DNA): TGTGCCAGCACAAGACAGGGGCCCTACAATGAGCAGTTCTTC. Its translation: CASTRQGPYNEQFF. This chain connects TRBV6-1 to TRBJ2-1; 8 bases fit TRBD1. The germline gives CDR1 MNHNS, CDR2 SASEGT. Unmatched junction bases numbered 4, after V lost 7 bases and J lost 2 bases. CDR3 length: 14 residues.

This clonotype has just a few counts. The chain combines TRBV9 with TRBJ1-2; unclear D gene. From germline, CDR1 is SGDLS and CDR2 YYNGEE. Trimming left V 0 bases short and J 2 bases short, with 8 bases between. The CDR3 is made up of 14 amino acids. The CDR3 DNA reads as TGTGCCAGCAGCGTAGACAGACGAAACTATGGCTACACCTTC. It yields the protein CASSVDRRNYGYTF.

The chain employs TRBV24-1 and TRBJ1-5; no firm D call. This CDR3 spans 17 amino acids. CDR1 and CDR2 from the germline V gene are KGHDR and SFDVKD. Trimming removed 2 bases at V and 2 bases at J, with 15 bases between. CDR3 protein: CATSDSSFGLGNQPQHF. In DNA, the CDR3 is TGTGCCACCAGTGATTCCTCCTTCGGTCTGGGCAATCAGCCCCAGCATTTT.

The CDR3 nucleotides are TGCAGTGCTCCCCCGACAGGGGGCTATGGCTACACCTTC. This translates into CSAPPTGGYGYTF. V gene TRBV20-1 combines with J gene TRBJ1-2; TRBD1 agrees at 9 bases. This CDR3 has 13 amino acids. Germline-derived CDR1 and CDR2 are DFQATT and SNEGSKA (reference sequence). The V segment lost 5 bases and the J segment 4 bases; nucleotides outside the gene matches: 5.

The CDR3 loop reads CASSPRGGEGFMETQYF. The CDR3 region has the DNA TGTGCCAGCAGCCCCCGGGGGGGGGAGGGGTTCATGGAGACCCAGTACTTC. The chain employs TRBV3-1 and TRBJ2-5; 8 bases fit TRBD2. CDR1 is LGHDT, CDR2 YNNKEL, per germline (reference sequence). V lost 4 bases, J lost 5 bases, and 15 bases stayed unmatched. The CDR3 totals 17 residues.

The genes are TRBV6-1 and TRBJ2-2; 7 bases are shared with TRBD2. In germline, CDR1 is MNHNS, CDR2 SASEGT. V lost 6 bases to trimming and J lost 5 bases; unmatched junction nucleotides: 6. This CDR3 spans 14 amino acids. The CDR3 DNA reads TGTGCCAGCAGGCGGGAGTCATCGACCGGGGAGCTGTTTTTT. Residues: CASRRESSTGELFF.

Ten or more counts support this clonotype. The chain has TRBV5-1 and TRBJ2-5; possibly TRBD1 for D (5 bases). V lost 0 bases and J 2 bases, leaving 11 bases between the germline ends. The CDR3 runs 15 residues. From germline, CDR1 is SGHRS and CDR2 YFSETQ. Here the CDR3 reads CASSLGDSLQETQYF. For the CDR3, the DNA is TGCGCCAGCAGCTTGGGTGACAGCCTACAAGAGACCCAGTACTTC.

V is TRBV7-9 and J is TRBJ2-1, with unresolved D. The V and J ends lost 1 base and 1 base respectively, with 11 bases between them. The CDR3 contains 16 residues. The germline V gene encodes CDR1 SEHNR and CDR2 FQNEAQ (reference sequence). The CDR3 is CASSLDPRNSYNEQFF. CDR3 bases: TGTGCCAGCAGCTTAGATCCACGGAATTCCTACAATGAGCAGTTCTTC.

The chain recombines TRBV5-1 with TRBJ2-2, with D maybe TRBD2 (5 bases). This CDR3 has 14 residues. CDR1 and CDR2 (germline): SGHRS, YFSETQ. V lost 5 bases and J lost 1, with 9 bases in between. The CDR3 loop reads CASSGLMNTGELFF. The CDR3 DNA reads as TGCGCCAGCAGTGGACTTATGAACACCGGGGAGCTGTTTTTT.

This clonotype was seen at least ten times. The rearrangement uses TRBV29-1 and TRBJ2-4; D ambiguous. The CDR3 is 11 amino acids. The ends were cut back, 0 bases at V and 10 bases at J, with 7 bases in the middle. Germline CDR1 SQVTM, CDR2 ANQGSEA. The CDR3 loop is CSVEERWIQYF. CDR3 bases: TGCAGCGTTGAAGAGAGATGGATTCAGTACTTC.

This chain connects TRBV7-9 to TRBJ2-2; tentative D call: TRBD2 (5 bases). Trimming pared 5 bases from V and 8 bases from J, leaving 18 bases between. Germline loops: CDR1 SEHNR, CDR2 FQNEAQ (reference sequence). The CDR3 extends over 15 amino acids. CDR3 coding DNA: TGTGCCAGCAGCCTGGACTCCGAACCGAGGGGGGAGCTGTTTTTT. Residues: CASSLDSEPRGELFF.

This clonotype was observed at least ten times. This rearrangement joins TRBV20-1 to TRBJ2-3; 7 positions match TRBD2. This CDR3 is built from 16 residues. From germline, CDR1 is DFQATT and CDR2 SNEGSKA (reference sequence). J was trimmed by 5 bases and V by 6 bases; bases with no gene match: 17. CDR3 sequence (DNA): TGCAGTGCCAGGCATCTAGCGGAGGAGGAGGGAGATACGCAGTATTTT. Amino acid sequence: CSARHLAEEEGDTQYF.

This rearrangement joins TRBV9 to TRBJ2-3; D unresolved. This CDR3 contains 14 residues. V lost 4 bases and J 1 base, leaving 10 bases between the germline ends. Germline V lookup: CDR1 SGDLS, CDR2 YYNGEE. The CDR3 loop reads CASSPPTGTDTQYF. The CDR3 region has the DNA TGTGCCAGCAGCCCTCCTACGGGCACAGATACGCAGTATTTT.

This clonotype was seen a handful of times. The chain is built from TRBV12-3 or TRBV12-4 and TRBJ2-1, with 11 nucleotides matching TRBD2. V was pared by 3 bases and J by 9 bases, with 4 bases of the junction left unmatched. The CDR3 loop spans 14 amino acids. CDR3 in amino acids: CASSFLLAGGEQFF. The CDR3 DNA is TGTGCCAGCAGTTTTTTGCTAGCGGGAGGTGAGCAGTTCTTC.

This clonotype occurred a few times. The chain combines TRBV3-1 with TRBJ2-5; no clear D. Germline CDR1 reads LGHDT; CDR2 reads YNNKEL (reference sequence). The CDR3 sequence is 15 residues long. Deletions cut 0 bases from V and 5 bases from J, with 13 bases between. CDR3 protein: CASSQDQGIGETQYF. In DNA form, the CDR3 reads TGTGCCAGCAGCCAAGATCAAGGGATCGGGGAGACCCAGTACTTC.

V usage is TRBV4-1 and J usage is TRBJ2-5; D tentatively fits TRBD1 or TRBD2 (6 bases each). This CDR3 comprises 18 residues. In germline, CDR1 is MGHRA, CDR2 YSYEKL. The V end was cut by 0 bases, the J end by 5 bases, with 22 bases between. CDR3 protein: CASSQEVGASVYLETQYF. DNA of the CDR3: TGCGCCAGCAGCCAAGAGGTGGGGGCTAGCGTGTATTTGGAGACCCAGTACTTC.

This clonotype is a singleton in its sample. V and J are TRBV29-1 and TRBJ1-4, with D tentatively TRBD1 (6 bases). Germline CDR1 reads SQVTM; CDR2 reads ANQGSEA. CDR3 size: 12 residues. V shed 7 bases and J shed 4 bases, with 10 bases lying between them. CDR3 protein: CSAQGYNEKLFF. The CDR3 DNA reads TGCAGCGCACAGGGTTATAATGAAAAACTGTTTTTT.

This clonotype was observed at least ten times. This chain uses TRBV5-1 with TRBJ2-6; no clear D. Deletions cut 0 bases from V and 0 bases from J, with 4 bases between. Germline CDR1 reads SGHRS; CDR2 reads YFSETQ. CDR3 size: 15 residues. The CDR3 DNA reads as TGCGCCAGCAGCTTGGAGAACTCTGGGGCCAACGTCCTGACTTTC. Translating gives CASSLENSGANVLTF.

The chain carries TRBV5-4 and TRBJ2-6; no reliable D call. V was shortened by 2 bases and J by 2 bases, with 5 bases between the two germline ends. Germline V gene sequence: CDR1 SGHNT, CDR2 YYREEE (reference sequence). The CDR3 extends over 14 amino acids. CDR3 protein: CASSFRAGANVLTF. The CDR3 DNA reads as TGTGCCAGCAGCTTCCGGGCTGGGGCCAACGTCCTGACTTTC.

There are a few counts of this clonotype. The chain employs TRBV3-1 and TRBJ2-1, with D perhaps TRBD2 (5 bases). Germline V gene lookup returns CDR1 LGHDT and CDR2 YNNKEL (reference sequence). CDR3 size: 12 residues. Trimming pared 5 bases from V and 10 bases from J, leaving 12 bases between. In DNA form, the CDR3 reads TGTGCCAGCAGCTTTCCCGAGGGAGAGCAGTTCTTC. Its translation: CASSFPEGEQFF.